This T cell receptor beta chain was sequenced during a study of CXCR3-negative and CXCR3-positive naive CD8 T cells. Notes on the study in general: The TRBV-TRBJ usage of naive CXCR3-negative and CXCR3-positive cells was similar, but that of memory cells differed. Naive subsets displayed similar surface CD5, and TCR strength was inferred from TRB CDR3 properties. TRB CDR3s of CXCR3-positive naive cells were more hydrophobic than those of CXCR3-negative naive cells.

As regards this clonotype: Its antigen is unidentified.

The authors prepared UMI-labeled TRB cDNA libraries by 5' RACE. TCRdb reprocessed the 5' RACE reads; each CDR3 protein has one entry and no DNA is given. This sample carries about 120,000 distinct CDR3 sequences, with about 0.35% going to the ten biggest clones. Germline V gene lookup returns CDR1 LGHDT and CDR2 YNNKEL (reference sequence). This CDR3 comprises 17 residues. Sorts performed in triplicate captured 300,000 or so cells each from every CD8+ T cell subset. Naivety in CD8+ T cells corresponded to a CD45RO-CCR7+CD27+CD95- phenotype. The chain employs TRBV3-1 and TRBJ1-3. Specimen: naive CXCR3+ CD8+ T cells from blood. Described subset: CD45RO-CCR7+CD27+CD95- naive CD8+ T cells expressing CXCR3 (TNR3+). This clonotype was obtained from a human donor in good health. Some clones in this sample may be carry-over from other donors' samples. CDR3 sequence reads: CASSQVLEERSGNTIYF.